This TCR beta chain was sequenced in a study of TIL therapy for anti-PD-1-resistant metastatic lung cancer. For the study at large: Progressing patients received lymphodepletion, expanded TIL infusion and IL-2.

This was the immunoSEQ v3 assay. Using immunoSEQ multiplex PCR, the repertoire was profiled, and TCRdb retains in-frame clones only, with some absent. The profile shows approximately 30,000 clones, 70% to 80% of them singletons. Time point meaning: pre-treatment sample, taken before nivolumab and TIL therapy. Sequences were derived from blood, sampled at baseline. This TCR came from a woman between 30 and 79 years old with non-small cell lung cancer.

This CDR3 reads CASSLKGLGGTIYF. The CDR3 DNA reads TGTGCCAGCAGTCTCAAGGGATTAGGGGGCACCATATATTTT. The rearrangement uses TRBV28 and TRBJ1-3; possibly TRBD1 for D (6 bases). The germline V gene has CDR1 MDHEN and CDR2 SYDVKM. The CDR3 contains 14 residues. The V gene lost 5 bases and the J gene lost 9 bases, with 17 bases spanning the gap.